The 13 T cell receptor beta chains presented below share a single source sample, sequenced in a study of CXCR3-negative and CXCR3-positive naive CD8 T cells. Points from the study as a whole: Comparison of naive cells showed more hydrophobic TRB CDR3s in CXCR3-positive than in CXCR3-negative naive cells.

These receptors lack a known antigen. UMI-labeled 5' RACE yielded the TRB cDNA libraries. Reprocessing the 5' RACE reads, TCRdb reports a single entry for every CDR3 protein and omits DNA. Here the sample table reports about 89,000 distinct CDR3 sequences. Sequencing was carried out using naive CXCR3+ CD8+ T cells from blood. Described subset: CD45RO-CCR7+CD27+CD95- naive CD8+ T cells expressing CXCR3 (TNR3+). The source is a human donor in good health. Some clones in this sample may be carry-over from other donors' samples.

This chain joins TRBV7-9 and TRBJ2-7; as DNA is missing, the TRBD1 call by TCRdb cannot be tested. Germline assignment: CDR1 SEHNR and CDR2 FQNEAQ (reference sequence). CDR3 length equals 14 residues. CDR3 protein: CASSRRDSSYEQYF. The variable domain in full, completed from reference TRBV7-9 and TRBJ2-7, reads DTGVSQNPRHKITKRGQNVTFRCDPISEHNRLYWYRQTLGQGPEFLTYFQNEAQLEKSRLLSDRFSAERPKGSFSTLEIQRTEQGDSAMYLCASSRRDSSYEQYFGPGTRLTVT.

The CDR3: CASRRASGSYNEQFF. The chain employs TRBV6-5 and TRBJ2-1; TCRdb reports TRBD2, a call that lacks DNA to check it against. Germline V lookup: CDR1 MNHEY, CDR2 SVGAGI. This CDR3 contains 15 residues.

V gene TRBV29-1 combines with J gene TRBJ2-7; TCRdb reports TRBD1, a call that lacks DNA to check it against. The CDR3 consists of 12 residues. CDR1 is SQVTM, CDR2 ANQGSEA, per germline. This CDR3 is CGHGSLTGEQYF.

The gene calls are TRBV21-1 and TRBJ2-7; the TCRdb call, TRBD2, lacks DNA for checking. TRBV21-1 is listed as a pseudogene. There are 15 residues in the CDR3. This chain's CDR3 is CASSPYRKAAYEQYF.

J is TRBJ2-1 and V is TRBV5-1; TCRdb proposes TRBD2, but this gene call is untestable without DNA. Germline CDR1 is SGHRS and CDR2 is YFSETQ. The CDR3 totals 18 residues. The chain's CDR3 is CASSLGASGSNSYNEQFF.

The CDR3 loop is CASSPSLRGELFF. V usage is TRBV28 and J usage is TRBJ2-2; TCRdb picks TRBD2, but there is no DNA to check that call. This CDR3 has 13 amino acids. Germline V lookup: CDR1 MDHEN, CDR2 SYDVKM.

The chain is built from TRBV6-5 and TRBJ2-7; there is no DNA to check the TCRdb D call of TRBD2. CDR3 length: 13 amino acids. Germline V CDR1 and CDR2: MNHEY, SVGAGI. CDR3 loop: CASVGLGMHEQYF.

The chain recombines TRBV29-1 with TRBJ1-1. CDR1 SQVTM and CDR2 ANQGSEA come from the germline V gene. CDR3 size: 14 residues. This CDR3 reads CSASTWESDTEAFF.

The V and J genes are TRBV6-2 or TRBV6-3 and TRBJ2-7. This CDR3 is 12 amino acids long. Germline V gene data show CDR1 as MNHEY and CDR2 as SVGEGT. The CDR3 protein is CASAQLVYEQYF.

The chain is built from TRBV6-5 and TRBJ2-1; TCRdb designates TRBD1, a call that cannot be tested without DNA. There are 18 residues in the CDR3. Germline V gene lookup returns CDR1 MNHEY and CDR2 SVGAGI. CDR3: CASSENHPGDSSYNEQFF.

The V and J genes are TRBV3-1 and TRBJ2-3; with no DNA, the TCRdb D assignment of TRBD2 cannot be verified. Germline loops: CDR1 LGHDT, CDR2 YNNKEL (reference sequence). CDR3 length: 15 residues. The chain's CDR3 is CASSSRLAGTDTQYF.

V is TRBV7-2 and J is TRBJ2-3. Germline V gene data show CDR1 as SGHTA and CDR2 as FQGNSA. The CDR3 runs to 13 residues. The chain's CDR3 is CASSSGPGDTQYF.

This rearrangement joins TRBV6-6 to TRBJ1-1. The CDR3 consists of 12 residues. Looked up from germline, CDR1 is MNHNY and CDR2 is SVGAGI (reference sequence). CDR3: CASSYPAEKAFF.